Each of the 32 T cell receptor beta chains below was sequenced from the same sample in a study of T cell responses to AZD1222 COVID-19 vaccine. TCRdb keeps only in-frame clones here, not all; method: immunoSEQ multiplex PCR. The sample lists more than 60,000 clones; about 90% were seen once. The sample here was peripheral blood, taken on day 0 of AZD1222 vaccination. The receptor set was obtained from an adult in good health.

The rearrangement joins TRBV28 to TRBJ2-3, with D uncertain. The germline V gene has CDR1 MDHEN and CDR2 SYDVKM. The CDR3 covers 14 residues. Between the trimmed V and J ends, which lost 5 bases and 1 base, there was a span of 10 bases. The CDR3: CASSGFWGTDTQYF. The CDR3 DNA reads TGTGCCAGCAGTGGCTTCTGGGGCACAGATACGCAGTATTTT.

The V and J genes are TRBV14 and TRBJ2-5, with TRBD1 as a possible D gene (5 bases). V dropped 4 bases and J dropped 5 bases, with 20 bases sitting between them. CDR3 length: 16 amino acids. The germline CDR1 and CDR2 sequences are SGHDN and FVKESK. The CDR3 coding sequence is TGTGCCAGCAGCCCGCCGACAGCCCTACCCGGGGAGACCCAGTACTTC. It encodes CASSPPTALPGETQYF.

This clone was seen a few times. This chain joins TRBV28 and TRBJ2-2; D unclear. The V end lost 7 bases, the J end lost 0 bases, and 18 bases lay between the germline ends. Germline V lookup: CDR1 MDHEN, CDR2 SYDVKM. This CDR3 contains 17 residues. The CDR3 region has the DNA TGTGCCAGCAAAATGGACGGCTCGGAAGCGAACACCGGGGAGCTGTTTTTT. It codes for CASKMDGSEANTGELFF.

The CDR3, as DNA: TGTGCCAGTAGCCTGGGACGGTACTCTGGAAACACCATATATTTT. It is translated as CASSLGRYSGNTIYF. The V gene is TRBV19, the J gene TRBJ1-3, with D possibly matching TRBD1 (5 bases). The V gene lost 6 bases and the J gene lost 0 bases, with 12 bases spanning the gap. This CDR3 region has 15 residues. The germline V gene has CDR1 LNHDA and CDR2 SQIVND (reference sequence).

The gene calls are TRBV27 and TRBJ2-1, with 16 bases that match TRBD2. CDR3 length equals 16 residues. The germline CDR1 and CDR2 sequences are MNHEY and SMNVEV (reference sequence). Trimming took 5 bases from V and 8 from J; bases not matched to a gene: 6. CDR3 protein: CASSQGLAGGPYEQFF. The CDR3, as DNA: TGTGCCAGCAGTCAGGGACTAGCGGGAGGGCCCTATGAGCAGTTCTTC.

This sequence joins TRBV6-6 and TRBJ2-2; TRBD2 might be the D (5 bases). Trimming removed 6 bases from V and 0 bases from J, with 8 bases in between. The CDR3 length is 14 residues. Germline CDR1 and CDR2: MNHNY and SVGAGI (reference sequence). The CDR3 DNA reads TGTGCCAGCAGGGGAGACGCGAACACCGGGGAGCTGTTTTTT. Its protein product is CASRGDANTGELFF.

V usage is TRBV21-1 and J usage is TRBJ1-1; the table's D call of TRBD1 was not tested on the DNA. TRBV21-1 is termed a pseudogene. The CDR3 runs 18 residues. The DNA for the CDR3 is TGTGCCAGCAGCAAAGGGTCCCCGAGGACAGGCGTGAACACTGAAGCTTTCTTT. It specifies CASSKGSPRTGVNTEAFF.

With respect to this clone: The sample contains more than one DNA sequence encoding this CDR3. The chain links TRBV30 to TRBJ1-2; D not certain. Per germline, CDR1 GTSNPN and CDR2 SVGIG (reference sequence). The CDR3 loop spans 12 amino acids. The V end was cut by 0 bases, the J end by 5 bases, with 7 bases between. CDR3 coding DNA: TGTGCCTGGAGTGTGGGTGGGTATGGCTACACCTTC. Encoded protein: CAWSVGGYGYTF.

This clone was counted only a few times. The chain uses TRBV19 and TRBJ2-5; D not resolved. CDR1 and CDR2 from the germline V gene are LNHDA and SQIVND (reference sequence). V lost 4 bases and J 2 bases, leaving 8 bases between the germline ends. The CDR3 spans 13 residues. The DNA of the CDR3 is TGTGCCAGTAGTACCAACCGGCAAGAGACCCAGTACTTC. Translating it yields CASSTNRQETQYF.

The chain couples TRBV7-8 to TRBJ1-1, with TRBD1 matching 7 bases. Germline CDR1 is SGHVS and CDR2 is FQNEAQ. Losses at the gene ends were 4 bases for V and 4 bases for J; bases not matched to a gene: 6. This CDR3 region has 14 residues. The CDR3 region has the DNA TGTGCCAGCAGCTCACAGGGGTATCGCACTGAAGCTTTCTTT. This encodes CASSSQGYRTEAFF. The variable domain in full, completed from reference TRBV7-8 and TRBJ1-1, reads GAGVSQSPRYKVAKRGQDVALRCDPISGHVSLFWYQQALGQGPEFLTYFQNEAQLDKSGLPSDRFFAERPEGSVSTLKIQRTQQEDSAVYLCASSSQGYRTEAFFGQGTRLTVV.

This chain's CDR3 is CASSLPGGRKTDTQYF. The CDR3 DNA is TGTGCCAGCAGTTTACCTGGCGGGAGGAAAACAGATACGCAGTATTTT. The chain combines TRBV28 with TRBJ2-3; 8 bases match TRBD2. The germline V gene encodes CDR1 MDHEN and CDR2 SYDVKM. Trimming cost V 2 bases and J 3 bases; bases outside gene matches: 7. This CDR3 region has 16 residues. The full variable domain, with the rest looked up from reference TRBV28 and TRBJ2-3, is DVKVTQSSRYLVKRTGEKVFLECVQDMDHENMFWYRQDPGLGLRLIYFSYDVKMKEKGDIPEGYSVSREKKERFSLILESASTNQTSMYLCASSLPGGRKTDTQYFGPGTRLTVL.

The chain employs TRBV2 and TRBJ1-6; a possible D gene is TRBD1 (5 bases). Trimming took 2 bases from V and 0 from J, leaving 17 bases between them. This CDR3 contains 19 residues. From germline, CDR1 is SNHLY and CDR2 FYNNEI. DNA of the CDR3: TGTGCCAGCAGTGAAAAGCAATTTTGGGGGAGCTCCTATAATTCACCCCTCCACTTT. It codes for CASSEKQFWGSSYNSPLHF.

CDR3 protein: CASSSRKLTGEASLNEQYF. The CDR3 coding sequence is TGTGCCAGCAGCTCCAGAAAGCTTACAGGGGAAGCCTCCCTCAACGAGCAGTACTTC. The rearrangement joins TRBV7-2 to TRBJ2-7, with 7 nucleotides matching TRBD1. Germline trimming cut 4 bases from V and 5 bases from J; bases unmatched to any gene: 23. The CDR3 contains 19 residues. Germline V gives CDR1 SGHTA, CDR2 FQGNSA.

The rearrangement links TRBV5-1 to TRBJ1-6; D is unresolved. This CDR3 is built from 15 residues. V lost 0 bases to trimming and J lost 7 bases, with 11 bases between them. The V gene's germline CDR1 is SGHRS and CDR2 YFSETQ. CDR3 sequence: CASSLVSDPNSPLHF. The CDR3 DNA follows: TGCGCCAGCAGCTTGGTGTCAGACCCCAATTCACCCCTCCACTTT.

This clone was seen a single time. The rearrangement uses TRBV27 and TRBJ2-1; D uncertain. The CDR3 spans 13 residues. The V gene lost 6 bases and the J gene lost 3 bases, with 9 bases spanning the gap. Germline lookup yields CDR1 MNHEY and CDR2 SMNVEV (reference sequence). As DNA, the CDR3 is TGTGCCAGCAGCGGAGCCTTCTACAATGAGCAGTTCTTC. Protein: CASSGAFYNEQFF.

The genes are TRBV3-1 (or the pseudogene TRBV3-2) and TRBJ2-1, with 13 bases aligning to TRBD2. V was clipped by 1 base and J by 6 bases; unmatched bases: 9. The CDR3 runs 18 residues. Germline assignment: CDR1 LGHDT and CDR2 YNNKEL (reference sequence). CDR3 sequence: CASSQVVDGLAGANEQFF. Written as DNA, the CDR3 is TGTGCCAGCAGCCAAGTAGTTGACGGACTAGCGGGAGCCAATGAGCAGTTCTTC.

This chain links TRBV7-9 with TRBJ2-5; 11 bases align to TRBD2. Germline CDR1 is SEHNR and CDR2 is FQNEAQ (reference sequence). V lost 2 bases, J lost 2 bases, and 4 bases stayed unmatched. This CDR3 has 16 residues. The CDR3 coding sequence is TGTGCCAGCAGCTTACGGCTAGCGGGGGGTCAAGAGACCCAGTACTTC. As protein: CASSLRLAGGQETQYF.

The rearrangement joins TRBV27 to TRBJ2-1; TRBD1 is a possible D gene (6 bases). V dropped 3 bases and J dropped 5 bases, with 14 bases sitting between them. In germline, CDR1 is MNHEY, CDR2 SMNVEV (reference sequence). CDR3 length: 15 amino acids. In nucleotides, the CDR3 is TGTGCCAGCAGTTTGTCACAGGGATGGAACAATGAGCAGTTCTTC. Protein sequence: CASSLSQGWNNEQFF.

This clone came up a few times. The chain is built from TRBV3-1 (or the pseudogene TRBV3-2) and TRBJ1-6; D may be TRBD1 (5 bases). The V gene lost 1 base and the J gene lost 6 bases, with 7 bases spanning the gap. Germline values: CDR1 LGHDT, CDR2 YNNKEL (reference sequence). This CDR3 region has 14 residues. CDR3 loop: CASSQGQFNSPLHF. For the CDR3, the DNA is TGTGCCAGCAGCCAAGGACAGTTTAATTCACCCCTCCACTTT.

The chain couples TRBV6-5 to TRBJ1-1, with D possibly TRBD1 on 5 matching bases. Germline-derived CDR1 and CDR2 are MNHEY and SVGAGI. The CDR3 spans 13 residues. V was pared by 8 bases and J by 0 bases, with 10 bases between. The CDR3: CASGSGMNTEAFF. Written as DNA, the CDR3 is TGTGCCAGCGGTTCAGGGATGAACACTGAAGCTTTCTTT.

The J gene is TRBJ1-6, the V gene TRBV9; D remains ambiguous. Trimming took off 0 bases at V and 0 bases at J, with 13 bases between the two ends. Germline V gene sequence: CDR1 SGDLS, CDR2 YYNGEE. The CDR3 has 18 amino acids. The CDR3 here is CASSVGVGLSSYNSPLHF. In DNA form, the CDR3 reads TGTGCCAGCAGCGTAGGGGTGGGTCTGAGCTCCTATAATTCACCCCTCCACTTT.

CDR3 DNA sequence: TGTGCCAGCAGTTTCGTCCTCGCCCGGGAGCTGTTTTTT. Protein: CASSFVLARELFF. This chain joins TRBV27 and TRBJ2-2; D ambiguous. Deletions cut 3 bases from V and 9 bases from J, with 11 bases between. From germline, CDR1 is MNHEY and CDR2 SMNVEV (reference sequence). The length of the CDR3 is 13 residues.

The CDR3 DNA reads as TGCGCCAGCAGCCAAGTGGGACGGTTTAATGAAAAACTGTTTTTT. This gives the protein CASSQVGRFNEKLFF. The gene calls are TRBV4-3 and TRBJ1-4; D is perhaps TRBD1 (5 bases). CDR1 and CDR2 (germline): LGHNA, YSLEER. Trimming cost V 1 base and J 4 bases, with 10 bases left between them. CDR3 size: 15 residues.

The chain carries TRBV19 and TRBJ2-2; 8 bases align to TRBD2. This CDR3 region has 14 residues. Germline assignment: CDR1 LNHDA and CDR2 SQIVND (reference sequence). Trimming at V came to 7 bases and at J to 5 bases, leaving 6 bases not matched to a gene. The CDR3 here is CASISGGRTGELFF. Here the CDR3 DNA reads TGTGCCAGTATAAGCGGGGGCCGGACCGGGGAGCTGTTTTTT.

The CDR3 DNA reads as TGTGCCAGCAGCCAATACGGTTTGCGGGGGTCGGAGCAATACGAGCAGTACTTC. This codes for CASSQYGLRGSEQYEQYF. The gene calls are TRBV3-1 (or the pseudogene TRBV3-2) and TRBJ2-7; 7 positions agree with TRBD2. Germline V CDR1 and CDR2: LGHDT, YNNKEL (reference sequence). CDR3 length equals 18 residues. J was trimmed by 4 bases and V by 2 bases; bases with no gene match: 17.

The chain recombines TRBV27 with TRBJ2-3; D call uncertain. V lost 1 base, J lost 4 bases, and 6 bases lay in between. In germline, CDR1 is MNHEY, CDR2 SMNVEV (reference sequence). The CDR3 spans 13 residues. CDR3 loop: CASSLYESDTQYF. CDR3 sequence (DNA): TGTGCCAGCAGTTTATACGAATCAGATACGCAGTATTTT.

The chain joins TRBV13 to TRBJ1-2; no reliable D call. Germline V gene lookup returns CDR1 PRHDT and CDR2 FYEKMQ (reference sequence). Trimming left V 3 bases short and J 6 bases short, with 17 bases between. This CDR3 is 15 amino acids long. For the CDR3, the DNA is TGTGCCAGCAGCTTCCTACAGTTACGGGAACATGGCTACACCTTC. This gives the protein CASSFLQLREHGYTF.

The chain employs TRBV28 and TRBJ1-1, with D perhaps TRBD1 (6 bases). CDR3 size: 15 residues. Trimming took 7 bases from V and 2 from J, leaving 17 bases between them. Germline CDR1 reads MDHEN; CDR2 reads SYDVKM. CDR3 region: CASNVGGQGNTEAFF. The CDR3 nucleotides read TGTGCCAGCAATGTCGGGGGGCAGGGTAACACTGAAGCTTTCTTT. Based on the CDR3 plus reference TRBV28 and TRBJ1-1, the full variable domain is DVKVTQSSRYLVKRTGEKVFLECVQDMDHENMFWYRQDPGLGLRLIYFSYDVKMKEKGDIPEGYSVSREKKERFSLILESASTNQTSMYLCASNVGGQGNTEAFFGQGTRLTVV.

This clone has only one observation. The chain couples TRBV28 to TRBJ1-4, with D possibly matching TRBD1 (6 bases). The CDR3 has 13 amino acids. In germline, CDR1 is MDHEN, CDR2 SYDVKM. Trimming stripped 4 bases from V and 9 bases from J, with 12 bases between. For the CDR3, the DNA is TGTGCCAGCAGTTCAGGACAGTTGAAAAAACTGTTTTTT. This sequence encodes CASSSGQLKKLFF. The full variable domain, in which reference TRBV28 and TRBJ1-4 provide the parts outside the CDR3, is DVKVTQSSRYLVKRTGEKVFLECVQDMDHENMFWYRQDPGLGLRLIYFSYDVKMKEKGDIPEGYSVSREKKERFSLILESASTNQTSMYLCASSSGQLKKLFFGSGTQLSVL.

The genes are TRBV4-2 and TRBJ2-7; 13 bases line up with TRBD2. CDR3 size: 16 residues. Trimming removed 1 base from V and 4 bases from J; junction bases left unmatched: 4. CDR1 and CDR2 (germline): LGHNA, YNFKEQ. The CDR3 coding sequence is TGTGCCAGCAGCCAAGTAGGGACTAGCGGGGCTTACGAGCAGTACTTC. Its protein product is CASSQVGTSGAYEQYF.

This chain links TRBV19 with TRBJ2-7; a weak D match, TRBD1 (6 bases). CDR1 is LNHDA, CDR2 SQIVND, per germline (reference sequence). V gave up 3 bases and J gave up 3 bases, with 12 bases separating them. The CDR3 spans 14 residues. The CDR3 DNA is TGTGCCAGTAGTATCGGCAGGGGCAACTACGAGCAGTACTTC. This translates into CASSIGRGNYEQYF. Full variable domain (outside the CDR3, taken from reference TRBV19 and TRBJ2-7): DGGITQSPKYLFRKEGQNVTLSCEQNLNHDAMYWYRQDPGQGLRLIYYSQIVNDFQKGDIAEGYSVSREKKESFPLTVTSAQKNPTAFYLCASSIGRGNYEQYFGPGTRLTVT.

The chain links TRBV7-9 to TRBJ1-2; D might be TRBD1 (6 bases). Germline V gene sequence: CDR1 SEHNR, CDR2 FQNEAQ (reference sequence). The CDR3 has 15 residues. V lost 7 bases to trimming and J lost 1 base, with 16 bases between them. CDR3 bases: TGTGCCAGCAACCCCCAAGGGGGGGTTAACTATGGCTACACCTTC. This sequence encodes CASNPQGGVNYGYTF. The full variable domain, completed using reference TRBV7-9 and TRBJ1-2, is DTGVSQNPRHKITKRGQNVTFRCDPISEHNRLYWYRQTLGQGPEFLTYFQNEAQLEKSRLLSDRFSAERPKGSFSTLEIQRTEQGDSAMYLCASNPQGGVNYGYTFGSGTRLTVV.